Below are 4 T cell receptor beta chains sequenced from a single sample in a study of human T cells and chemical hapten exposure (dated by TCRdb to the early 2020s). Receptor amplification or capture employed RACE. The instrument was a NextSeq 500. In TCRdb, the public reads were trimmed at Q25 with fastp and aligned with MiXCR, with productive beta chains retained. Each entry is one CDR3 protein sequence, shown with its most common DNA and genes. The sample contains about 290,000 distinct CDR3 sequences, approximately 7.5% of them found a single time. The ten top clones hold about 1.2% of the sample. The intended sense of this specimen's time point label: pre-sensitization, week 0. This specimen's treatment or condition label, per the study, means: therapeutic diphenylcyclopropenone sensitization with weekly scalp DPC. This sample comprised whole blood, obtained in connection with sensitization to the hapten diphenylcyclopropenone (DPC). All receptors come from a man in his late teens or twenties with alopecia areata. Some clones in this sample may be carry-over from other donors' samples.

The chain recombines TRBV6-2 or TRBV6-3 with TRBJ2-3; D remains ambiguous. Germline V CDR1 and CDR2: MNHEY, SVGEGT. Trimming shortened V by 4 bases and J by 8 bases, and 7 bases separated the two germline ends. The CDR3 runs 11 residues. The CDR3 sequence is CASSSLGTQYF. CDR3 in DNA: TGTGCCAGCAGTTCCCTGGGTACGCAGTATTTT.

This sequence joins TRBV5-1 and TRBJ2-5, with 7 positions matching TRBD1. Germline V gene data show CDR1 as SGHRS and CDR2 as YFSETQ. The CDR3 runs 14 residues. Germline trimming cut 2 bases from V and 7 bases from J; bases unmatched to any gene: 8. CDR3 sequence: CASSFTGDSGTQYF. The CDR3 DNA follows: TGCGCCAGCAGCTTCACAGGGGATTCAGGGACCCAGTACTTC.

This clonotype occurred a few times. V and J are TRBV7-2 and TRBJ1-5; unclear D gene. Germline CDR1 and CDR2: SGHTA and FQGNSA. This CDR3 is built from 14 residues. V lost 0 bases, J lost 9 bases, and 12 bases lay in between. The CDR3 region has the DNA TGTGCCAGCAGCTTAGCGGAAACGGTAGGGCCCCAGCATTTT. The encoded protein is CASSLAETVGPQHF.

The V gene is TRBV13, the J gene TRBJ1-1; 12 bases are a match to TRBD1. The trim removed 5 bases at V and 10 bases at J, leaving 11 bases unmatched. In germline, CDR1 is PRHDT, CDR2 FYEKMQ (reference sequence). The CDR3 length is 15 residues. CDR3 residues: CASSPLPGQGAPAFF. CDR3 sequence (DNA): TGTGCCAGCAGCCCACTACCGGGACAGGGGGCCCCAGCTTTCTTT.